Sequencing of this T cell receptor beta chain was carried out in a study of control samples from healthy donors and cancer patients. This table comes from immunoSEQ multiplex PCR, and its TCRdb copy is limited to in-frame clones, with some not included. This sample has more than 110,000 clones; about nine tenths occur once, and the top ten carry approximately 11%. The TCR originated in a man under 40 in good health. Sequencing input: blood.

CDR3: CASSLAEWGLQNTGELFF. The CDR3 bases are TGTGCCAGCAGCTTAGCGGAGTGGGGACTTCAGAACACCGGGGAGCTGTTTTTT. The chain links TRBV7-9 to TRBJ2-2, with a possible D match to TRBD2 (6 bases). The V and J ends lost 0 bases and 1 base respectively, with 15 bases between them. This CDR3 is 18 amino acids long. Per germline, CDR1 SEHNR and CDR2 FQNEAQ (reference sequence).